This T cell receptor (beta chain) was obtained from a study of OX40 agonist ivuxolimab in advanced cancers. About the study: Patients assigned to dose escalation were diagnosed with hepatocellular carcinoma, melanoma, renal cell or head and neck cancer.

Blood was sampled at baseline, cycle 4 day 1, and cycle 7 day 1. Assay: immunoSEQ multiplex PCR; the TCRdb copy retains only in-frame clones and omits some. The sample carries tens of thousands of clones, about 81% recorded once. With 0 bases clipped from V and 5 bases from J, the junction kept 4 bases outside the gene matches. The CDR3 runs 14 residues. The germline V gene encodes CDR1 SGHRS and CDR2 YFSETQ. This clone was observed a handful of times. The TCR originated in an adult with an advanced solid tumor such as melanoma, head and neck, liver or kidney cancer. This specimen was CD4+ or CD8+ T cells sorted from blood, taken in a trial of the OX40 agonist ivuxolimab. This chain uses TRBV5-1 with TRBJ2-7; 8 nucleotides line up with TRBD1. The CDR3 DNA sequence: TGCGCCAGCAGCTTGGGCAGGGGGCTTGACGAGCAGTACTTC. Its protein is CASSLGRGLDEQYF.